A single sample is the source of the 12 T cell receptor beta chains below, sequenced in a study of blood T cell repertoires in COVID-19. Profiling relied on immunoSEQ multiplex PCR, and the TCRdb table lists in-frame clones only, not all of them. The table lists roughly 220,000 clones, more than 80% of them singletons, with roughly 8% in the top ten. Specimen: peripheral blood. The receptors shown here come from a woman of 80 years or more with COVID-19, enrolled during active disease.

The chain recombines TRBV7-3 with TRBJ2-1, with 8 bases aligning to TRBD2. CDR1 is SGHTA and CDR2 is FQGTGA in the germline V gene. V shed 5 bases, J shed 9 bases, and the junction held 12 bases outside the gene matches. This CDR3 region has 15 residues. CDR3 in DNA: TGTGCCAGCAGCCCTTATACGGGGGGGCAAAGTGAGCAGTTCTTC. Translating it yields CASSPYTGGQSEQFF.

This clone has only a few counts. The chain carries TRBV6-1 and TRBJ2-1; TRBD1 might be the D (5 bases). Trimming took off 0 bases at V and 13 bases at J, with 16 bases between the two ends. This CDR3 has 14 amino acids. Germline V lookup: CDR1 MNHNS, CDR2 SASEGT. CDR3 sequence reads: CASSEAPTASGQFF. In DNA, the CDR3 is TGTGCCAGCAGTGAAGCGCCGACAGCTTCAGGACAGTTCTTC.

V gene TRBV16 combines with J gene TRBJ1-2, with a possible D match to TRBD1 (5 bases). Trimming shortened V by 4 bases and J by 7 bases, and 16 bases separated the two germline ends. CDR1 is KGHSY, CDR2 FQNENV, per germline. CDR3 size: 14 residues. The CDR3 region is CASSLLQDRVGYTF. CDR3 nucleotide sequence: TGTGCCAGCAGCCTTTTACAGGACCGGGTTGGCTACACCTTC.

J is TRBJ2-7 and V is TRBV5-6; no firm D call. This CDR3 is 17 amino acids long. Germline values: CDR1 SGHDT, CDR2 YYEEEE. Trimming shortened V by 1 base and J by 0 bases, and 17 bases separated the two germline ends. The CDR3 loop reads CASSLYTIGRSSYEQYF. The CDR3 nucleotides read TGTGCCAGCAGCTTGTATACTATCGGCAGAAGCTCCTACGAGCAGTACTTC.

This sequence joins TRBV30 and TRBJ1-1; no definite D call. Germline assignment: CDR1 GTSNPN and CDR2 SVGIG (reference sequence). The V gene lost 8 bases and the J gene lost 4 bases, with 17 bases spanning the gap. The CDR3 length is 13 residues. This CDR3 reads CALRPEGGTEAFF. CDR3 coding DNA: TGTGCCCTACGCCCGGAGGGAGGCACTGAAGCTTTCTTT. The whole variable domain, remainder taken from reference TRBV30 and TRBJ1-1, is SQTIHQWPATLVQPVGSPLSLECTVEGTSNPNLYWYRQAAGRGLQLLFYSVGIGQISSEVPQNLSASRPQDRQFILSSKKLLLSDSGFYLCALRPEGGTEAFFGQGTRLTVV.

This clone showed up just a few times. The V gene is TRBV29-1, the J gene TRBJ1-4; D gene ambiguous. Deletions cut 7 bases from V and 0 bases from J, with 9 bases between. CDR1 and CDR2 from the germline V gene are SQVTM and ANQGSEA. This CDR3 has 13 amino acids. The CDR3 coding sequence is TGCAGCGCCCACTTTGCAACTAATGAAAAACTGTTTTTT. This sequence encodes CSAHFATNEKLFF.

The J gene is TRBJ1-1, the V gene TRBV6-5, with TRBD1 matching over 7 bases. J lost 0 bases, V lost 6 bases, and 7 bases had no gene match. The CDR3 has 15 amino acids. Germline loops: CDR1 MNHEY, CDR2 SVGAGI. This CDR3 reads CASSVTGTVNTEAFF. The CDR3 nucleotides are TGTGCCAGCAGCGTTACCGGGACAGTGAACACTGAAGCTTTCTTT.

This chain connects TRBV5-1 to TRBJ1-5, with TRBD1 identical over 7 bases. The CDR3 has 13 amino acids. Trimming cost V 5 bases and J 4 bases; bases outside gene matches: 3. CDR1 SGHRS and CDR2 YFSETQ come from the germline V gene. CDR3 amino acids: CASRTGLNQPQHF. The CDR3 bases are TGCGCCAGCAGGACAGGGCTAAATCAGCCCCAGCATTTT.

This clone has a single count. This chain connects TRBV6-5 to TRBJ1-4, with 7 bases that match TRBD1. The CDR3 totals 15 residues. Trimming at V came to 2 bases and at J to 2 bases, leaving 2 bases not matched to a gene. The germline gives CDR1 MNHEY, CDR2 SVGAGI. Here the CDR3 reads CASSYRGQTNEKLFF. In nucleotides, the CDR3 is TGTGCCAGCAGTTACAGGGGGCAGACTAATGAAAAACTGTTTTTT.

The chain carries TRBV7-2 and TRBJ1-3, with D possibly matching TRBD1 (5 bases). V lost 2 bases, J lost 2 bases, and 7 bases lay in between. Germline V CDR1 and CDR2: SGHTA, FQGNSA. The CDR3 loop spans 14 amino acids. The CDR3 DNA is TGTGCCAGCAGCTTAAGCAGGGCTGGAAACACCATATATTTT. Protein product: CASSLSRAGNTIYF.

The chain joins TRBV5-1 to TRBJ2-5; 10 positions agree with TRBD2. V was pared by 0 bases and J by 6 bases, with 5 bases of the junction left unmatched. CDR1 and CDR2 (germline): SGHRS, YFSETQ. The CDR3 is 15 amino acids. CDR3 DNA: TGCGCCAGCAGCTTGGGGTCTAGCGGGAGTAAGACCCAGTACTTC. Translating it yields CASSLGSSGSKTQYF.

The rearrangement links TRBV20-1 to TRBJ2-1, with D uncertain. V gave up 5 bases and J gave up 7 bases, with 6 bases separating them. This CDR3 has 10 amino acids. CDR1 and CDR2 (germline): DFQATT, SNEGSKA (reference sequence). In nucleotides, the CDR3 is TGCAGTGCTCTTCCGAATGAGCAGTTCTTC. Amino acids: CSALPNEQFF.